Below, 10 T cell receptor beta chains from the same sample are listed, as sequenced in a study of early T cells in non-severe SARS-CoV-2 infection. Via MiXCR, TCRdb re-called the 5' RACE reads, giving one row per CDR3 protein. The table lists roughly 60,000 distinct CDR3 sequences, approximately 5.6% of them singletons. The material sequenced was whole blood. The source of these receptors is an adult who was a healthcare worker with PCR-confirmed SARS-CoV-2 infection or an uninfected control (not recorded which).

There are a few counts of this clonotype. The rearrangement links TRBV27 to TRBJ1-3; D might be TRBD1 (5 bases). The V gene lost 0 bases and the J gene lost 11 bases, with 20 bases spanning the gap. The length of the CDR3 is 16 residues. CDR1 MNHEY and CDR2 SMNVEV come from the germline V gene (reference sequence). In DNA, the CDR3 is TGTGCCAGCAGTTTATCCAACGGCAGGGCGCGAATTTCCATATATTTT. Protein: CASSLSNGRARISIYF.

There are a few counts of this clonotype. The chain combines TRBV30 with TRBJ2-2; D might be TRBD2 (6 bases). The CDR3 is made up of 14 amino acids. The germline V gene encodes CDR1 GTSNPN and CDR2 SVGIG (reference sequence). V was shortened by 4 bases and J by 4 bases, with 13 bases between the two germline ends. The DNA of the CDR3 is TGTGCCTGGACTCTGACTAGATCCACCGGGGAGCTGTTTTTT. Its protein product is CAWTLTRSTGELFF.

This clonotype was recorded many times. The chain has TRBV9 and TRBJ2-1; D remains ambiguous. Germline V gene sequence: CDR1 SGDLS, CDR2 YYNGEE. V lost 0 bases to trimming and J lost 2 bases, with 12 bases between them. CDR3 length equals 16 residues. The CDR3 region is CASSVEGSRTYNEQFF. CDR3 coding DNA: TGTGCCAGCAGCGTAGAGGGATCGAGAACCTACAATGAGCAGTTCTTC.

This clonotype has at least ten counts. V and J are TRBV6-4 and TRBJ2-2; 9 bases agree with TRBD1. Germline V gives CDR1 MRHNA, CDR2 SNTAGT. The V gene end was trimmed by 5 bases and the J gene end by 5 bases; junction bases not matched to a gene: 3. This CDR3 is built from 14 residues. This chain's CDR3 is CASSRDRETGELFF. The CDR3 DNA is TGTGCCAGCAGTCGGGACAGGGAAACCGGGGAGCTGTTTTTT.

The genes are TRBV28 and TRBJ2-1, with TRBD2 matching 14 bases. With 4 bases clipped from V and 6 bases from J, the junction kept 2 bases outside the gene matches. The CDR3 has 15 amino acids. CDR1 and CDR2 from the germline V gene are MDHEN and SYDVKM. CDR3 amino acids: CASSWGTSGGNEQFF. As DNA, the CDR3 is TGTGCCAGCAGTTGGGGGACTAGCGGGGGCAATGAGCAGTTCTTC. The full variable domain, its missing parts supplied by reference TRBV28 and TRBJ2-1, is DVKVTQSSRYLVKRTGEKVFLECVQDMDHENMFWYRQDPGLGLRLIYFSYDVKMKEKGDIPEGYSVSREKKERFSLILESASTNQTSMYLCASSWGTSGGNEQFFGPGTRLTVL.

This clonotype has at least ten counts. The chain recombines TRBV7-6 with TRBJ2-1, with 12 nucleotides matching TRBD2. The J segment lost 4 bases and the V segment lost 5 bases, leaving 12 bases of the junction unmatched. In germline, CDR1 is SGHVS, CDR2 FNYEAQ. The CDR3 extends over 18 amino acids. The CDR3 protein is CASSNAPIGLAGYNEQFF. The CDR3 DNA sequence: TGTGCCAGCAGCAACGCTCCAATCGGACTAGCGGGGTACAATGAGCAGTTCTTC.

The chain has TRBV18 and TRBJ1-1; D is unresolved. Deletions cut 1 base from V and 0 bases from J, with 12 bases between. The CDR3 loop spans 16 amino acids. CDR1 and CDR2 (germline): KGHSH, LQKENI. The CDR3 DNA reads TGTGCCAGCTCACCACGGGCACACGGCATGAACACTGAAGCTTTCTTT. This gives the protein CASSPRAHGMNTEAFF. Complete variable domain (other parts from reference TRBV18 and TRBJ1-1): NAGVMQNPRHLVRRRGQEARLRCSPMKGHSHVYWYRQLPEEGLKFMVYLQKENIIDESGMPKERFSAEFPKEGPSILRIQQVVRGDSAAYFCASSPRAHGMNTEAFFGQGTRLTVV.

This clonotype was observed many times. The chain recombines TRBV12-3 or TRBV12-4 with TRBJ1-2; D is possibly TRBD1 (6 bases). This CDR3 spans 13 amino acids. The ends were cut back, 2 bases at V and 6 bases at J, with 10 bases in the middle. CDR3 protein: CASSLRQVNGYTF. The CDR3 DNA reads TGTGCCAGCAGTTTAAGACAGGTTAATGGCTACACCTTC.

This clonotype was seen a handful of times. The V gene is TRBV20-1, the J gene TRBJ1-5; a possible D gene is TRBD1 (5 bases). This CDR3 is 17 amino acids long. V dropped 0 bases and J dropped 2 bases, with 17 bases sitting between them. Germline V gene sequence: CDR1 DFQATT, CDR2 SNEGSKA (reference sequence). CDR3: CSARDPLAVGRNQPQHF. The CDR3 DNA reads as TGCAGTGCTAGAGATCCCCTCGCGGTGGGGCGCAATCAGCCCCAGCATTTT.

This clonotype was seen many times. This sequence joins TRBV5-5 and TRBJ1-5; 8 bases map to TRBD1. The CDR3 is 13 amino acids. Trimming removed 5 bases from V and 4 bases from J; junction bases left unmatched: 2. Germline V CDR1 and CDR2: SGHKS, YYEKEE (reference sequence). The CDR3 sequence is CASSRTGNQPQHF. CDR3 nucleotide sequence: TGTGCCAGCAGTCGGACAGGGAATCAGCCCCAGCATTTT.